Below, 27 T cell receptor beta chains from the same sample are listed, as sequenced in a study of cytomegalovirus exposure and HLA in healthy donors. Amplification used 60 Vbeta primers and 13 Jbeta primers. The data were produced by immunoSEQ multiplex PCR, yet TCRdb's version contains in-frame clones alone and is incomplete. Of 60,000 to 80,000 clones listed, less than 85% are singletons. The sequenced sample was PBMCs. These receptors were collected from a woman in her thirties in good health and CMV-seronegative.

This chain connects TRBV7-2 to TRBJ1-2; the D gene is possibly TRBD1 (6 bases). Germline values: CDR1 SGHTA, CDR2 FQGNSA. This CDR3 is built from 12 residues. The germline V and J ends were trimmed by 5 bases and 4 bases, with 8 bases remaining between them. The CDR3 here is CASSLDSYGYTF. CDR3 bases: TGTGCCAGCAGCCTGGACAGCTATGGCTACACCTTC. The variable domain in full, completed from reference TRBV7-2 and TRBJ1-2, reads GAGVSQSPSNKVTEKGKDVELRCDPISGHTALYWYRQSLGQGLEFLIYFQGNSAPDKSGLPSDRFSAERTGGSVSTLTIQRTQQEDSAVYLCASSLDSYGYTFGSGTRLTVV.

This rearrangement joins TRBV7-2 to TRBJ1-5, with D possibly matching TRBD1 (6 bases). In germline, CDR1 is SGHTA, CDR2 FQGNSA. Trimming removed 4 bases at V and 6 bases at J, with 25 bases between. This CDR3 has 18 residues. CDR3 region: CASSSKPTGFTGGQPQHF. The CDR3 DNA reads as TGTGCCAGCAGCTCAAAGCCTACAGGGTTTACAGGAGGTCAGCCCCAGCATTTT.

The genes are TRBV6-5 and TRBJ2-2, with D possibly being TRBD2 (5 bases). Germline CDR1 MNHEY, CDR2 SVGAGI. The CDR3 sequence is 12 residues long. The ends were cut back, 7 bases at V and 3 bases at J, with 6 bases in the middle. CDR3 in DNA: TGTGCCAGCAAGGGAGACACCGGGGAGCTGTTTTTT. It translates to CASKGDTGELFF.

On this clone: A junction end diverges from the germline sequence, so it may reflect a read error. This sample also contains other DNA sequences that code for the same CDR3. This chain joins TRBV5-4 and TRBJ1-1; 8 bases are a match to TRBD1. Germline V CDR1 and CDR2: SGHNT, YYREEE (reference sequence). The CDR3 totals 17 residues. The DNA for the CDR3 is TGCGCCAGCAGCTTGTTTTGGACAGGGAGTATGAACACTGAAGCTTTCTTT. Amino acid sequence: CASSLFWTGSMNTEAFF.

In DNA, the CDR3 is TGCGCCAGCAGCCCGAGGGACAGGGGAGAGGCCAACGTCCTGACTTTC. It codes for CASSPRDRGEANVLTF. The chain is built from TRBV5-1 and TRBJ2-6; 10 nucleotides line up with TRBD1. With V trimmed by 4 bases and J by 6 bases, 7 bases remained unmatched. The CDR3 length is 16 residues. Looked up from germline, CDR1 is SGHRS and CDR2 is YFSETQ.

V and J are TRBV19 and TRBJ1-2; 11 nucleotides match TRBD1. CDR1 LNHDA and CDR2 SQIVND come from the germline V gene (reference sequence). This CDR3 has 18 amino acids. The V segment lost 5 bases and the J segment 0 bases; nucleotides outside the gene matches: 11. As DNA, the CDR3 is TGTGCCAGTAGTCTACAAGGACAGGGGGCATCCGCTAACTATGGCTACACCTTC. Protein: CASSLQGQGASANYGYTF.

This sequence joins TRBV5-5 and TRBJ1-5, with TRBD1 identical over 9 bases. The CDR3 contains 17 residues. Germline CDR1 and CDR2: SGHKS and YYEKEE (reference sequence). V shed 4 bases, J shed 3 bases, and the junction held 11 bases outside the gene matches. The chain's CDR3 is CASSLVGGQGTNQPQHF. The CDR3, as DNA: TGTGCCAGCAGCCTGGTGGGGGGACAGGGAACCAATCAGCCCCAGCATTTT.

CDR3 in amino acids: CASRTSGGPGTQYF. DNA for the CDR3: TGTGCCAGCAGGACTAGCGGGGGACCCGGGACCCAGTACTTC. V gene TRBV2 combines with J gene TRBJ2-5; 12 nucleotides line up with TRBD2. Germline V gene lookup returns CDR1 SNHLY and CDR2 FYNNEI. The junction had 6 bases not matched to a gene; V was cut back by 6 bases and J by 7 bases. The CDR3 has 14 amino acids.

The chain combines TRBV7-4 with TRBJ1-3; TRBD1 agrees at 9 bases. J lost 0 bases, V lost 3 bases, and 6 bases had no gene match. CDR1 is SGHVT and CDR2 is SQSDAQ in the germline V gene. The CDR3 contains 17 residues. The CDR3 spells CASSLPGQGSSGNTIYF. For the CDR3, the DNA is TGTGCCAGCAGCTTGCCGGGACAGGGCAGCTCTGGAAACACCATATATTTT.

The chain joins TRBV29-1 to TRBJ1-2; no firm D call. Trimming removed 1 base at V and 1 base at J, with 10 bases between. The CDR3 length is 14 residues. Germline loops: CDR1 SQVTM, CDR2 ANQGSEA. CDR3 region: CSVEGPESNYGYTF. DNA of the CDR3: TGCAGCGTTGAAGGCCCGGAGAGTAACTATGGCTACACCTTC.

In the case of this clone: One end of the junction varies from germline; a read error may be responsible. V usage is TRBV7-9 and J usage is TRBJ1-1; D possibly corresponds to TRBD1 (5 bases). The CDR3 extends over 15 amino acids. Germline CDR1 is SEHNR and CDR2 is FQNEAQ (reference sequence). CDR3 sequence (DNA): TGTTCCAGCAGCCTCGTCAGGGCGAGTGGGACTGAAGCTTTCTTT. This codes for CSSSLVRASGTEAFF.

V is TRBV11-3 and J is TRBJ1-1; no reliable D call. From germline, CDR1 is SGHNT and CDR2 YENEEA. The CDR3 loop spans 14 amino acids. The V and J ends lost 1 base and 1 base respectively, with 7 bases between them. The CDR3 DNA sequence: TGTGCCAGCAGCTTAGCTGGCAGGAACACTGAAGCTTTCTTT. Translation gives CASSLAGRNTEAFF.

This chain joins TRBV6-5 and TRBJ1-3, with 10 bases fitting TRBD1. The CDR3 runs to 14 residues. The ends lost 6 bases at V and 4 bases at J; junction bases unmatched: 3. CDR1 and CDR2 from the germline V gene are MNHEY and SVGAGI. CDR3: CASRTGGAGNTIYF. DNA of the CDR3: TGTGCCAGCAGGACAGGGGGCGCAGGAAACACCATATATTTT.

The V and J genes are TRBV28 and TRBJ2-5, with 8 bases lining up with TRBD2. This CDR3 is built from 15 residues. The germline CDR1 and CDR2 sequences are MDHEN and SYDVKM. Germline trimming cut 6 bases from V and 6 bases from J; bases unmatched to any gene: 12. CDR3 in amino acids: CASRPPGTRLKTQYF. The CDR3 DNA reads as TGTGCCAGCAGGCCCCCCGGGACTAGATTAAAGACCCAGTACTTC.

The chain recombines TRBV19 with TRBJ2-7, with 10 bases lining up with TRBD1. The CDR3 totals 14 residues. V gave up 4 bases and J gave up 4 bases; unmatched junction bases: 4. The germline gives CDR1 LNHDA, CDR2 SQIVND (reference sequence). The CDR3 DNA follows: TGTGCCAGTAGTAACCGGGACAGGGGTTACGAGCAGTACTTC. The encoded protein is CASSNRDRGYEQYF.

V is TRBV7-2 and J is TRBJ1-1; 7 nucleotides agree with TRBD1. Germline V CDR1 and CDR2: SGHTA, FQGNSA. This CDR3 has 16 residues. J was trimmed by 6 bases and V by 7 bases; bases with no gene match: 17. DNA for the CDR3: TGTGCCAGCACGAGGGGGGCAGGGGGTTGGTTGGCTGAAGCTTTCTTT. The encoded protein is CASTRGAGGWLAEAFF.

This chain connects TRBV10-2 to TRBJ1-2, with a weak D call TRBD1 (6 bases). CDR1 and CDR2 from the germline V gene are WSHSY and SAAADI. The V end was cut by 11 bases, the J end by 2 bases, with 12 bases between. The CDR3 extends over 12 amino acids. As DNA, the CDR3 is TGCGCCGGTTCAGGGGACAACTATGGCTACACCTTC. It codes for CAGSGDNYGYTF.

The gene calls are TRBV9 and TRBJ1-1; D is undetermined. The germline V and J ends were trimmed by 0 bases and 6 bases, with 18 bases remaining between them. Germline CDR1 is SGDLS and CDR2 is YYNGEE. The CDR3 is 16 residues long. The CDR3 sequence is CASSVGGRPWEAEAFF. The CDR3 nucleotides read TGTGCCAGCAGCGTAGGAGGACGGCCGTGGGAGGCTGAAGCTTTCTTT.

V and J are TRBV30 and TRBJ1-1; 8 bases agree with TRBD1. Germline trimming cut 3 bases from V and 3 bases from J; bases unmatched to any gene: 12. This CDR3 region has 16 residues. Germline assignment: CDR1 GTSNPN and CDR2 SVGIG (reference sequence). CDR3 coding DNA: TGTGCCTGGAGCGGAATCAGGACAGGGAGGGACACTGAAGCTTTCTTT. Its protein is CAWSGIRTGRDTEAFF.

This rearrangement joins TRBV6-1 to TRBJ2-3; 11 nucleotides match TRBD2. Germline trimming cut 3 bases from V and 5 bases from J; bases unmatched to any gene: 7. Looked up from germline, CDR1 is MNHNS and CDR2 is SASEGT. CDR3 length: 16 residues. The CDR3 spells CASSDISGRARDTQYF. The CDR3 nucleotides are TGTGCCAGCAGTGATATTAGCGGGAGGGCCAGAGATACGCAGTATTTT.

This clone was seen a handful of times. This rearrangement joins TRBV6-1 to TRBJ1-2; 9 bases map to TRBD1. The V gene end was trimmed by 7 bases and the J gene end by 5 bases; junction bases not matched to a gene: 8. The germline V gene encodes CDR1 MNHNS and CDR2 SASEGT. There are 14 residues in the CDR3. CDR3 sequence: CASTGTGFSYGYTF. The DNA for the CDR3 is TGTGCCAGCACCGGGACAGGGTTCTCTTATGGCTACACCTTC.

The chain is built from TRBV4-1 and TRBJ1-4; 9 bases are a match to TRBD1. V lost 3 bases to trimming and J lost 5 bases; unmatched junction nucleotides: 7. The CDR3 totals 16 residues. The V gene's germline CDR1 is MGHRA and CDR2 YSYEKL. Here the CDR3 reads CASSQGGQGKNEKLFF. The CDR3 bases are TGCGCCAGCAGCCAGGGCGGACAGGGGAAGAATGAAAAACTGTTTTTT.

This chain joins TRBV5-4 and TRBJ1-2, with D unresolved. CDR1 and CDR2 (germline): SGHNT, YYREEE (reference sequence). CDR3 length: 15 amino acids. Between the trimmed V and J ends, which lost 3 bases and 4 bases, there was a span of 16 bases. The CDR3 DNA reads TGTGCCAGCAGCTGGGGAGACCGGGCGGTCTATGGCTACACCTTC. This sequence encodes CASSWGDRAVYGYTF. The full variable domain, rest sourced from reference TRBV5-4 and TRBJ1-2, is ETGVTQSPTHLIKTRGQQVTLRCSSQSGHNTVSWYQQALGQGPQFIFQYYREEENGRGNFPPRFSGLQFPNYSSELNVNALELDDSALYLCASSWGDRAVYGYTFGSGTRLTVV.

The chain links TRBV5-6 to TRBJ1-1; 7 bases line up with TRBD1. The CDR3 contains 15 residues. J was trimmed by 2 bases and V by 2 bases; bases with no gene match: 6. Germline V gene sequence: CDR1 SGHDT, CDR2 YYEEEE. This chain's CDR3 is CASSFQGTANTEAFF. For the CDR3, the DNA is TGTGCCAGCAGCTTTCAAGGGACAGCCAACACTGAAGCTTTCTTT.

The DNA of the CDR3 is TGTGCCAGCAGTGACTCGATGCTTGGGGACAGGGAGGGGAATAGCAATCAGCCCCAGCATTTT. It codes for CASSDSMLGDREGNSNQPQHF. The chain combines TRBV6-4 with TRBJ1-5; 9 bases fit TRBD1. Germline values: CDR1 MRHNA, CDR2 SNTAGT. The CDR3 has 21 residues. V was pared by 0 bases and J by 0 bases, with 15 bases of the junction left unmatched.

The V and J genes are TRBV6-1 and TRBJ2-5, with D possibly TRBD1 on 6 matching bases. The germline gives CDR1 MNHNS, CDR2 SASEGT. The CDR3 spans 13 residues. Deletions cut 5 bases from V and 5 bases from J, with 12 bases between. The CDR3 protein is CASSLQGSETQYF. CDR3 nucleotides: TGTGCCAGCAGTTTACAGGGTTCTGAGACCCAGTACTTC.

This clone was detected only a few times. The V call is TRBV10-1, the J call TRBJ2-1, with 8 bases aligning to TRBD1. The CDR3 is made up of 13 amino acids. Germline assignment: CDR1 WNHNN and CDR2 SYGVQD (reference sequence). V was clipped by 5 bases and J by 6 bases; unmatched bases: 3. The CDR3 DNA reads TGCGCCAGCAGTCTGACAGGGGTCAATGAGCAGTTCTTC. This gives the protein CASSLTGVNEQFF.